This T cell receptor beta chain originates from a study of cytomegalovirus exposure and HLA in healthy donors. The study, taken as a whole, reports: In a later analysis, V- and J-gene trimming of beta chains associated with a DCLRE1C missense variant, replicated independently.

This CDR3 has 17 residues. V gave up 6 bases and J gave up 0 bases, with 21 bases separating them. From germline, CDR1 is SGHNT and CDR2 YYREEE (reference sequence). PCR used 60 Vbeta primers and 13 Jbeta primers. Assay used: immunoSEQ multiplex PCR; TCRdb lists only in-frame clones, some missing. The sample includes some 180,000 clones, 80% of them seen just once. A remark on this clone: The antigen remains unidentified.

The TCR was taken from a woman in her twenties or thirties in good health and CMV-seronegative. The specimen sequenced was PBMCs. This sequence joins TRBV5-4 and TRBJ1-2; D might be TRBD1 (6 bases). The CDR3 here is CASTPIGGRGSNYGYTF. The CDR3 DNA is TGTGCCAGCACCCCTATCGGGGGGCGTGGGTCTAACTATGGCTACACCTTC.